The rows below give T cell receptor beta chains drawn from one sample of a study of shared clonotypes between healthy human individuals. This table comes from immunoSEQ multiplex PCR, and its TCRdb copy is limited to in-frame clones, with some not included. The profile shows some 1.5 million clones, 95% to 99% of them singletons. Sequenced: naive CD4+ T cells sorted from blood. The receptors derive from a man aged 30 to 39 in good health. Each CDR3 is given with its conserved first and last residue. The D gene is left open where the match is weak. A clone size is listed for some rows: how often the clone was seen (once, few, many), or a class if it is expanded.

d_call: TRBD2; j_call: TRBJ2-5; v_call: TRBV10-3; clone_size: once; cdr3_nt: TGTGCCATCGGGACTAGCGGGAGGGAGACCCAGTACTTC; cdr3_aa: CAIGTSGRETQYF
d_call: TRBD2; j_call: TRBJ2-1; v_call: TRBV11-3; clone_size: -; cdr3_nt: TGTGCCAGCAGCTTATCACCGGGAGGGGTAGACAATGAGCAGTTCTTC; cdr3_aa: CASSLSPGGVDNEQFF
d_call: -; j_call: TRBJ2-2; v_call: TRBV5-1; clone_size: once; cdr3_nt: TGCGCCAGCAGCTCAACAGGGTCCAGGGAGCTGTTTTTT; cdr3_aa: CASSSTGSRELFF
d_call: TRBD1; j_call: TRBJ1-4; v_call: TRBV28; clone_size: -; cdr3_nt: TGTGCCAGCAGTGCCTCCAGGGGGGTGACTAATGAAAAACTGTTTTTT; cdr3_aa: CASSASRGVTNEKLFF
d_call: -; j_call: TRBJ1-1; v_call: TRBV29-1; clone_size: -; cdr3_nt: TGCAGCGCTATCCTAACACAGAAAGCTTTCTTT; cdr3_aa: CSAILTQKAFF
d_call: TRBD2; j_call: TRBJ2-7; v_call: TRBV7-2; clone_size: once; cdr3_nt: TGTGCCAGCAGCTTAGGTTTTGCGGGAGGGTACGAGCAGTACTTC; cdr3_aa: CASSLGFAGGYEQYF
d_call: TRBD2; j_call: TRBJ2-3; v_call: TRBV27; clone_size: -; cdr3_nt: TGTGCCAGCAGTTTACTGGCGGGAGCAGATACGCAGTATTTT; cdr3_aa: CASSLLAGADTQYF
d_call: -; j_call: TRBJ2-7; v_call: TRBV5-1; clone_size: -; cdr3_nt: TGCGCCAGCAGCTCCAGGGGACCTCTGGACGAGCAGTACTTC; cdr3_aa: CASSSRGPLDEQYF
d_call: -; j_call: TRBJ2-7; v_call: TRBV19; clone_size: -; cdr3_nt: TGTGCCAGTAGTATCGGCGGAGTGGAACCCTACGAGCAGTACTTC; cdr3_aa: CASSIGGVEPYEQYF
d_call: TRBD1; j_call: TRBJ2-3; v_call: TRBV6-5; clone_size: -; cdr3_nt: TGTGCCAGCAGAGGGACAGGGGGCACAGATACGCAGTATTTT; cdr3_aa: CASRGTGGTDTQYF
d_call: TRBD1; j_call: TRBJ2-3; v_call: TRBV14; clone_size: -; cdr3_nt: TGTGCCAGCAGCCTCGACAGGGGGCGGCCAGATACGCAGTATTTT; cdr3_aa: CASSLDRGRPDTQYF
d_call: TRBD2; j_call: TRBJ2-3; v_call: TRBV6-5; clone_size: -; cdr3_nt: TGTGCCAGCAGTTACCGGGGGGTCCCCACAGATACGCAGTATTTT; cdr3_aa: CASSYRGVPTDTQYF
d_call: -; j_call: TRBJ2-7; v_call: TRBV7-2; clone_size: -; cdr3_nt: TGTGCCAGCAGCCCCTTCGGAGGGCCAATGAGGGGTCGCGAGCAGTACTTC; cdr3_aa: CASSPFGGPMRGREQYF
d_call: -; j_call: TRBJ1-1; v_call: TRBV5-4; clone_size: -; cdr3_nt: TGTGCCAGCAGCTTGGGGACCACAGCTAACACTGAAGCTTTCTTT; cdr3_aa: CASSLGTTANTEAFF
d_call: TRBD1; j_call: TRBJ1-2; v_call: TRBV5-1; clone_size: -; cdr3_nt: TGCGCCAGCAGCCCCCAATCGACAGGGCCCTCCAACTATGGCTACACCTTC; cdr3_aa: CASSPQSTGPSNYGYTF
d_call: -; j_call: TRBJ2-1; v_call: TRBV15; clone_size: -; cdr3_nt: TGTGCCACCTCAGACTGGCTTCCCGGGGATGAGCAGTTCTTC; cdr3_aa: CATSDWLPGDEQFF
d_call: -; j_call: TRBJ1-2; v_call: TRBV5-1; clone_size: -; cdr3_nt: TGCGCCAGCAGCTTGGCTCCCGCTTTTGATGGCTACACCTTC; cdr3_aa: CASSLAPAFDGYTF
d_call: -; j_call: TRBJ1-2; v_call: TRBV7-9; clone_size: -; cdr3_nt: TGTGCCAGCAGCTTCGGACGGAGTAACTATGGCTACACCTTC; cdr3_aa: CASSFGRSNYGYTF
d_call: -; j_call: TRBJ1-1; v_call: TRBV15; clone_size: -; cdr3_nt: TGTGCCACCAGCAGAGATAAGGTTGGGACACCTGAAGCTTTCTTT; cdr3_aa: CATSRDKVGTPEAFF
d_call: -; j_call: TRBJ2-3; v_call: TRBV6-5; clone_size: -; cdr3_nt: TGTGCCAGCAGTTACTCGCTTTCCGGGGCCACAGATACGCAGTATTTT; cdr3_aa: CASSYSLSGATDTQYF
d_call: TRBD2; j_call: TRBJ2-7; v_call: TRBV18; clone_size: once; cdr3_nt: TGTGCCAGCTCACCACAACCTAGCGGGATTCTCTACGAGCAGTACTTC; cdr3_aa: CASSPQPSGILYEQYF
d_call: TRBD2; j_call: TRBJ2-1; v_call: TRBV27; clone_size: -; cdr3_nt: TGTGCCAGCACCTCGCTGGGATTAGCGGGAGGTAGGAATGAGCAGTTCTTC; cdr3_aa: CASTSLGLAGGRNEQFF
d_call: TRBD1; j_call: TRBJ1-1; v_call: TRBV29-1; clone_size: -; cdr3_nt: TGCAGCGCCAGGTCCGGGACAGGGAAAGCTTTCTTT; cdr3_aa: CSARSGTGKAFF
d_call: -; j_call: TRBJ2-7; v_call: TRBV21-1; clone_size: -; cdr3_nt: TGTGCCAGCAGTCTCACCCGGGGGCAGGCAGGAGAGCAGTACTTC; cdr3_aa: CASSLTRGQAGEQYF
d_call: -; j_call: TRBJ2-2; v_call: TRBV18; clone_size: -; cdr3_nt: TGTGCCAGCTCACAAACCGGGACACAGAACACCGGGGAGCTGTTTTTT; cdr3_aa: CASSQTGTQNTGELFF
d_call: TRBD1; j_call: TRBJ1-4; v_call: TRBV5-8; clone_size: -; cdr3_nt: TGTGCCAGCAGCTTTCGGACAGGGGGGATCGAAAAACTGTTTTTT; cdr3_aa: CASSFRTGGIEKLFF
d_call: TRBD2; j_call: TRBJ2-7; v_call: TRBV7-2; clone_size: -; cdr3_nt: TGTGCCAGCAGCTTAAGGCGGGAGGCGGACGAGCAGTACTTC; cdr3_aa: CASSLRREADEQYF
d_call: -; j_call: TRBJ2-3; v_call: TRBV4-3; clone_size: once; cdr3_nt: TGCGCCAGCAGCCCAAGGTCCAGGGCAGGGAGCACAGATACGCAGTATTTT; cdr3_aa: CASSPRSRAGSTDTQYF
d_call: -; j_call: TRBJ2-2; v_call: TRBV29-1; clone_size: once; cdr3_nt: TGCAGCGTTACGGACAGTTACACCGGGGAGCTGTTTTTT; cdr3_aa: CSVTDSYTGELFF
d_call: -; j_call: TRBJ1-3; v_call: TRBV18; clone_size: -; cdr3_nt: TGTGCCAGCTCACCATTAGCAGGGCAGAGGAGCTCTGGAAACACCATATATTTT; cdr3_aa: CASSPLAGQRSSGNTIYF
d_call: -; j_call: TRBJ2-7; v_call: TRBV18; clone_size: -; cdr3_nt: TGTGCCAGCTCACCCCGGGCAGGGAATACCTACGAGCAGTACTTC; cdr3_aa: CASSPRAGNTYEQYF
d_call: TRBD1; j_call: TRBJ2-5; v_call: TRBV28; clone_size: -; cdr3_nt: TGTGCCAGCGGAACCGGGACAGGGGTGGAGACCCAGTACTTC; cdr3_aa: CASGTGTGVETQYF
d_call: TRBD2; j_call: TRBJ2-1; v_call: TRBV7-9; clone_size: once; cdr3_nt: TGTGCCAGCAGCTACTTTCTAGCGGGAGTTTGGAATGAGCAGTTCTTC; cdr3_aa: CASSYFLAGVWNEQFF
d_call: -; j_call: TRBJ2-7; v_call: TRBV7-9; clone_size: -; cdr3_nt: TGTGCCAGCAGCTTAACTGGGGCCATCTCCTACGAGCAGTACTTC; cdr3_aa: CASSLTGAISYEQYF
d_call: -; j_call: TRBJ1-2; v_call: TRBV25-1; clone_size: -; cdr3_nt: TGTGCCAGCAGTCTTCTGGGCTATGGCTACACCTTC; cdr3_aa: CASSLLGYGYTF
d_call: -; j_call: TRBJ1-2; v_call: TRBV28; clone_size: -; cdr3_nt: TGTGCCAGCAGTGGCAACTATGGCTACACCTTC; cdr3_aa: CASSGNYGYTF
d_call: TRBD2; j_call: TRBJ2-7; v_call: TRBV28; clone_size: -; cdr3_nt: TGTGCCAGCAGCCGGACCGGGACTAGATCCTACGAGCAGTACTTC; cdr3_aa: CASSRTGTRSYEQYF
d_call: TRBD2; j_call: TRBJ2-3; v_call: TRBV7-7; clone_size: -; cdr3_nt: TGTGCTAGCAGCTTAGTCGGCGGGAGTACAGATACGCAGTATTTT; cdr3_aa: CASSLVGGSTDTQYF
d_call: -; j_call: TRBJ1-5; v_call: TRBV5-4; clone_size: -; cdr3_nt: TGTGCCAGCAGCTTGGGTGGGCACTTGGGGAATCAGCCCCAGCATTTT; cdr3_aa: CASSLGGHLGNQPQHF
d_call: TRBD2; j_call: TRBJ2-3; v_call: TRBV4-1; clone_size: -; cdr3_nt: TGCGCCAGCAGCTACCGTCCTAGCGGGATCACAGATACGCAGTATTTT; cdr3_aa: CASSYRPSGITDTQYF
d_call: -; j_call: TRBJ2-3; v_call: TRBV28; clone_size: -; cdr3_nt: TGTGCCAGCAGTCGCGCCCTGGGACGCCCGGATAATACGCAGTATTTT; cdr3_aa: CASSRALGRPDNTQYF
d_call: TRBD1; j_call: TRBJ2-6; v_call: TRBV5-1; clone_size: -; cdr3_nt: TGCGCCAGCAGCGAGGGACAGGGGGCATCTGGGGCCAACGTCCTGACTTTC; cdr3_aa: CASSEGQGASGANVLTF
d_call: -; j_call: TRBJ2-1; v_call: TRBV5-1; clone_size: -; cdr3_nt: TGCGCCAGCAGCTTTGCGGGTAACTACAATGAGCAGTTCTTC; cdr3_aa: CASSFAGNYNEQFF
d_call: -; j_call: TRBJ2-6; v_call: TRBV28; clone_size: -; cdr3_nt: TGTGCCAGCAGTGGTGATCCAGCCAACGTCCTGACTTTC; cdr3_aa: CASSGDPANVLTF
d_call: -; j_call: TRBJ1-1; v_call: TRBV28; clone_size: -; cdr3_nt: TGTGCCAGCAGCCCCCGCTGGGGCATGAACACTGAAGCTTTCTTT; cdr3_aa: CASSPRWGMNTEAFF
d_call: TRBD1; j_call: TRBJ1-1; v_call: TRBV14; clone_size: -; cdr3_nt: TGTGCCAGCAGCCAAGACTGGACAGGGACCGCTTTCTTT; cdr3_aa: CASSQDWTGTAFF
d_call: -; j_call: TRBJ2-1; v_call: TRBV11-2; clone_size: -; cdr3_nt: TGTGCCAGCAGCTTAGGTGGGTCGGCGGGCCCTAGCTCCTACAATGAGCAGTTCTTC; cdr3_aa: CASSLGGSAGPSSYNEQFF
d_call: TRBD2; j_call: TRBJ2-7; v_call: TRBV18; clone_size: -; cdr3_nt: TGTGCCAGCTCGCCCCCTCCCCCTAGCGGGAAAACCTACGAGCAGTACTTC; cdr3_aa: CASSPPPPSGKTYEQYF
d_call: -; j_call: TRBJ2-7; v_call: TRBV25-1; clone_size: -; cdr3_nt: TGTGCCAGCAGTGGTCCGTGGCAGGCTAACTACGAGCAGTACTTC; cdr3_aa: CASSGPWQANYEQYF
d_call: -; j_call: TRBJ1-5; v_call: TRBV5-8; clone_size: -; cdr3_nt: TGTGCCAGCAGCGGTGGAGCAGGGGTGGGCAATCAGCCCCAGCATTTT; cdr3_aa: CASSGGAGVGNQPQHF
d_call: -; j_call: TRBJ2-1; v_call: TRBV7-3; clone_size: -; cdr3_nt: TGTGCCAGCAGCTTAAGTGCAGGATCTGAGCAGTTCTTC; cdr3_aa: CASSLSAGSEQFF
d_call: -; j_call: TRBJ1-1; v_call: TRBV28; clone_size: -; cdr3_nt: TGTGCCAGCCGGAAAGGGGTGAACACTGAAGCTTTCTTT; cdr3_aa: CASRKGVNTEAFF
d_call: TRBD1; j_call: TRBJ1-5; v_call: TRBV2; clone_size: -; cdr3_nt: TGTGCCAGCACCTCCCAGGGGACAGCTCATCAGCCCCAGCATTTT; cdr3_aa: CASTSQGTAHQPQHF
d_call: -; j_call: TRBJ1-4; v_call: TRBV4-1; clone_size: -; cdr3_nt: TGCGCCAGCAGCCAAGCTTTCTTGGCAGGCTTGAAAGAAAAACTGTTTTTT; cdr3_aa: CASSQAFLAGLKEKLFF
d_call: TRBD1; j_call: TRBJ2-5; v_call: TRBV5-1; clone_size: -; cdr3_nt: TGCGCCAGCAGCCGGGACAGTGAGGAGACCCAGTACTTC; cdr3_aa: CASSRDSEETQYF
d_call: -; j_call: TRBJ2-3; v_call: TRBV7-3; clone_size: -; cdr3_nt: TGTGCCAGCAGCTCGCCAGGGTCGACGCAGTATTTT; cdr3_aa: CASSSPGSTQYF
d_call: TRBD1; j_call: TRBJ2-5; v_call: TRBV18; clone_size: -; cdr3_nt: TGTGCCAGCTCACCCGGGACAGGGGCCCAAGAGACCCAGTACTTC; cdr3_aa: CASSPGTGAQETQYF
d_call: -; j_call: TRBJ1-4; v_call: TRBV7-9; clone_size: -; cdr3_nt: TGTGCCAGCAGCCCATGGGAGAGGGAAAAACTGTTTTTT; cdr3_aa: CASSPWEREKLFF
d_call: -; j_call: TRBJ2-5; v_call: TRBV5-1; clone_size: once; cdr3_nt: TGCGCCAGCAGCTTGGTCAGCGAAGAGACCCAGTACTTC; cdr3_aa: CASSLVSEETQYF